Listed below are T cell receptor beta chains from one sample, sequenced in a study of T cells in Graves' hyperthyroidism and ophthalmopathy. TCRdb reanalysed the multiplex PCR reads using MiXCR and keeps one entry per CDR3 protein. The sample lists 490,000 or so distinct CDR3 sequences; roughly 45% were seen once. What was sequenced was peripheral blood or thyroid tissue (not recorded which). These receptors all come from an adult woman with Graves' disease, either hyperthyroidism or ophthalmopathy (not recorded which). The conserved cysteine and the conserved F or W are not part of the CDR3 here. The D gene is left open where the match is weak. Clone size is stated in some rows and not others, as once, few, many or a class when expanded.

d_gene: TRBD1; j_gene: TRBJ1-1; v_gene: TRBV2; abundance: .; CDR3aa: AVGTETNTEAF
d_gene: .; j_gene: TRBJ2-7; v_gene: TRBV7-3; abundance: many; CDR3aa: ASSEAVYSYEQY
d_gene: TRBD2; j_gene: TRBJ2-7; v_gene: TRBV12-3/TRBV12-4; abundance: few; CDR3aa: ASSFLAGGGEQY
d_gene: .; j_gene: TRBJ2-7; v_gene: TRBV7-6; abundance: .; CDR3aa: ASSYATGSSKQY
d_gene: .; j_gene: TRBJ1-2; v_gene: TRBV12-3/TRBV12-4; abundance: .; CDR3aa: ASSFTVYGYT
d_gene: TRBD1; j_gene: TRBJ2-7; v_gene: TRBV9; abundance: many; CDR3aa: ASSVAGTEFTYEQY
d_gene: .; j_gene: TRBJ1-2; v_gene: TRBV15; abundance: .; CDR3aa: ATSSVRGAGGYT
d_gene: TRBD1; j_gene: TRBJ1-1; v_gene: TRBV10-2; abundance: few; CDR3aa: ASSEGRGRVRAF
d_gene: .; j_gene: TRBJ1-6; v_gene: TRBV6-1; abundance: .; CDR3aa: ASGLAGAFNSPLH
d_gene: .; j_gene: TRBJ1-1; v_gene: TRBV29-1; abundance: few; CDR3aa: SLGELNTEAF
d_gene: .; j_gene: TRBJ2-5; v_gene: TRBV28; abundance: many; CDR3aa: ASSPFGALKTQY
d_gene: .; j_gene: TRBJ2-7; v_gene: TRBV5-1; abundance: many; CDR3aa: ASSKTSMIHEQY